The 3 T cell receptor beta chains below all came from one sample that was sequenced in a study of cytomegalovirus exposure and HLA in healthy donors. The primer mix had 60 Vbeta and 13 Jbeta primers. Sequenced by immunoSEQ multiplex PCR; TCRdb stores in-frame clones only, minus some. Of about 300,000 clones listed, 75% to 90% are singletons. The sample comprised PBMCs. Source of these receptors: a man aged 35 to 55 in good health and CMV-seropositive.

The chain carries TRBV2 and TRBJ2-7, with a possible D match to TRBD2 (6 bases). The CDR3 totals 15 residues. Germline V gives CDR1 SNHLY, CDR2 FYNNEI. Trimming pared 1 base from V and 5 bases from J, leaving 15 bases between. The CDR3 DNA reads as TGTGCCAGCAGTGAAGAGGGCGGGACGCACCACGAGCAGTACTTC. Amino acid sequence: CASSEEGGTHHEQYF.

The chain employs TRBV5-1 and TRBJ2-3; D gene unclear. Germline V gene lookup returns CDR1 SGHRS and CDR2 YFSETQ. The V gene lost 1 base and the J gene lost 3 bases, with 12 bases spanning the gap. CDR3 size: 15 residues. The CDR3 DNA follows: TGCGCCAGCAGCTTGCAGCGACCTGGAACAGATACGCAGTATTTT. Its protein is CASSLQRPGTDTQYF.

This clone was recorded only once. The V gene is TRBV5-1, the J gene TRBJ2-2; TRBD1 matches 9 bases. V lost 4 bases, J lost 8 bases, and 6 bases stayed unmatched. This CDR3 has 14 amino acids. Germline loops: CDR1 SGHRS, CDR2 YFSETQ. CDR3 nucleotide sequence: TGCGCCAGCAGCGAGGGACAGGGTGTAGGGGAGCTGTTTTTT. Its protein product is CASSEGQGVGELFF.